The next 27 T cell receptor beta chains were all read from a single sample in a study of cytomegalovirus exposure and HLA in healthy donors. Primers: 60 Vbeta forward and 13 Jbeta reverse. TCRdb keeps only in-frame clones here, not all; method: immunoSEQ multiplex PCR. The sample comprises some 150,000 clones, around 79% of which are singletons, and approximately 5.5% rests with the top ten. Input material: PBMCs. The receptors derive from a man aged 30 to 39 in good health and CMV-seropositive.

The rearrangement links TRBV5-4 to TRBJ2-6; D might be TRBD1 (6 bases). Germline V gene lookup returns CDR1 SGHNT and CDR2 YYREEE (reference sequence). The V and J ends lost 4 bases and 0 bases respectively, with 11 bases between them. This CDR3 contains 16 residues. CDR3 bases: TGTGCCAGCAGCGCCGGACAGTTCTCTGGGGCCAACGTCCTGACTTTC. Amino acid sequence: CASSAGQFSGANVLTF.

The rearrangement joins TRBV4-1 to TRBJ1-3, with TRBD1 identical over 9 bases. V dropped 3 bases and J dropped 3; count of bases not matched to a gene: 3. There are 15 residues in the CDR3. Germline values: CDR1 MGHRA, CDR2 YSYEKL. CDR3 amino acids: CASSQTGGLGNTIYF. CDR3 coding DNA: TGCGCCAGCAGCCAGACAGGGGGACTTGGAAACACCATATATTTT.

CDR3 sequence: CASSGDRGLSYNEQFF. Here the CDR3 DNA reads TGCGCCAGCAGTGGAGACAGGGGGCTCTCCTACAATGAGCAGTTCTTC. This sequence joins TRBV10-2 and TRBJ2-1; TRBD1 matches at 10 bases. The CDR3 totals 16 residues. Trimming at V came to 4 bases and at J to 0 bases, leaving 3 bases not matched to a gene. CDR1 and CDR2 from the germline V gene are WSHSY and SAAADI.

This sequence joins TRBV29-1 and TRBJ1-2, with TRBD1 matching over 7 bases. V gave up 1 base and J gave up 1 base; unmatched junction bases: 3. From germline, CDR1 is SQVTM and CDR2 ANQGSEA. The CDR3 runs to 14 residues. This chain's CDR3 is CSVEGRGLNYGYTF. The CDR3, as DNA: TGCAGCGTTGAAGGGAGGGGGCTTAACTATGGCTACACCTTC. The whole variable domain, remainder taken from reference TRBV29-1 and TRBJ1-2, is SAVISQKPSRDICQRGTSLTIQCQVDSQVTMMFWYRQQPGQSLTLIATANQGSEATYESGFVIDKFPISRPNLTFSTLTVSNMSPEDSSIYLCSVEGRGLNYGYTFGSGTRLTVV.

This chain uses TRBV6-1 with TRBJ1-4, with D uncertain. CDR3 length: 13 amino acids. Germline CDR1 MNHNS, CDR2 SASEGT. Trimming pared 6 bases from V and 8 bases from J, leaving 13 bases between. The CDR3 region is CASRRSYPEKLFF. The DNA of the CDR3 is TGTGCCAGCAGGCGATCGTACCCAGAAAAACTGTTTTTT.

The chain carries TRBV10-3 and TRBJ2-3, with 8 bases that match TRBD1. The CDR3 consists of 15 residues. Trimming cost V 5 bases and J 2 bases; bases outside gene matches: 6. Per germline, CDR1 ENHRY and CDR2 SYGVKD. CDR3 in DNA: TGTGCCATCAGTCGCCAGGGGGCCCCCACAGATACGCAGTATTTT. Translating it yields CAISRQGAPTDTQYF.

The chain employs TRBV4-1 and TRBJ1-2, with 10 bases that match TRBD1. Trimming at V came to 6 bases and at J to 4 bases, leaving 17 bases not matched to a gene. Looked up from germline, CDR1 is MGHRA and CDR2 is YSYEKL. The CDR3 covers 18 residues. The DNA of the CDR3 is TGCGCCAGCAGTCTCCACCGGGACAGGGGATCAGGTAGCTATGGCTACACCTTC. This gives the protein CASSLHRDRGSGSYGYTF.

The chain joins TRBV5-8 to TRBJ1-6; 9 bases fit TRBD1. The CDR3 totals 16 residues. CDR1 and CDR2 (germline): SGHTS, YDEGEE. V lost 4 bases and J lost 4; bases outside the gene matches: 6. This CDR3 is CASSKDRGSYNSPLHF. CDR3 DNA sequence: TGTGCCAGCAGCAAGGACAGGGGAAGTTATAATTCACCCCTCCACTTT.

This chain joins TRBV27 and TRBJ1-2; 7 bases match TRBD1. Germline V lookup: CDR1 MNHEY, CDR2 SMNVEV (reference sequence). V was clipped by 6 bases and J by 3 bases; unmatched bases: 10. CDR3 length: 15 amino acids. CDR3 region: CASSPGPDRDYGYTF. For the CDR3, the DNA is TGTGCCAGCAGCCCTGGCCCAGACAGGGACTATGGCTACACCTTC.

This clone showed up just a few times. The chain is built from TRBV5-1 and TRBJ2-7; 10 bases match TRBD2. The trim removed 4 bases at V and 0 bases at J, leaving 4 bases unmatched. This CDR3 comprises 15 residues. CDR1 is SGHRS, CDR2 YFSETQ, per germline. The CDR3 coding sequence is TGCGCCAGCAGCAACGGGACTAGCGTCTCCTACGAGCAGTACTTC. This gives the protein CASSNGTSVSYEQYF.

The chain combines TRBV7-2 with TRBJ1-4, with TRBD1 matching 7 bases. The CDR3 loop spans 14 amino acids. Germline V gene sequence: CDR1 SGHTA, CDR2 FQGNSA. Germline trimming cut 5 bases from V and 7 bases from J; bases unmatched to any gene: 7. The CDR3 region is CASSLEGASEKLFF. The CDR3, as DNA: TGTGCCAGCAGCCTTGAGGGGGCGAGTGAAAAACTGTTTTTT.

This chain uses TRBV5-5 with TRBJ1-5; D remains ambiguous. V lost 0 bases and J 4 bases, leaving 8 bases between the germline ends. Germline V gives CDR1 SGHKS, CDR2 YYEKEE (reference sequence). The length of the CDR3 is 14 residues. This chain's CDR3 is CASSLVFRNQPQHF. Here the CDR3 DNA reads TGTGCCAGCAGCTTGGTATTCAGAAATCAGCCCCAGCATTTT.

The V and J genes are TRBV6-5 and TRBJ1-2; a possible D gene is TRBD1 (6 bases). Between the trimmed V and J ends, which lost 5 bases and 8 bases, there was a span of 18 bases. This CDR3 comprises 14 residues. The germline gives CDR1 MNHEY, CDR2 SVGAGI. Written as DNA, the CDR3 is TGTGCCAGCAGTGACGGCGGGGGGGCAGACGGCTACACCTTC. This encodes CASSDGGGADGYTF.

This clone has just a few counts. The V call is TRBV29-1, the J call TRBJ2-1, with 11 bases aligning to TRBD2. The CDR3 loop spans 14 amino acids. The germline V gene encodes CDR1 SQVTM and CDR2 ANQGSEA. V gave up 6 bases and J gave up 3 bases; unmatched junction bases: 4. The CDR3 DNA is TGCAGCGTGGGGACTAGCGGTTTCTACAATGAGCAGTTCTTC. Encoded protein: CSVGTSGFYNEQFF.

The rearrangement uses TRBV28 and TRBJ1-2; unclear D gene. V dropped 7 bases and J dropped 5 bases, with 14 bases sitting between them. The V gene's germline CDR1 is MDHEN and CDR2 SYDVKM. CDR3 size: 13 residues. The CDR3 loop reads CASISTEPYGYTF. Here the CDR3 DNA reads TGTGCCAGCATTTCGACTGAACCTTATGGCTACACCTTC.

Concerning this clone itself: An end of the junction does not agree with germline; a read error may underlie this. V usage is TRBV7-9 and J usage is TRBJ2-7; possible D gene TRBD1, 6 bases. This CDR3 is 15 amino acids long. Germline V gene sequence: CDR1 SEHNR, CDR2 FQNEAQ (reference sequence). The CDR3 sequence: CSSSLATGGKGEQYF. The CDR3, as DNA: TGTTCCAGCAGCTTAGCGACAGGCGGCAAAGGTGAGCAGTACTTC.

This chain joins TRBV6-5 and TRBJ1-5; a weak D match, TRBD1 (5 bases). Trimming left V 4 bases short and J 1 base short, with 11 bases between. CDR1 and CDR2 from the germline V gene are MNHEY and SVGAGI. The CDR3 is made up of 15 amino acids. CDR3 nucleotide sequence: TGTGCCAGCAGTTGGAAGGGACTCAGCAATCAGCCCCAGCATTTT. Its protein is CASSWKGLSNQPQHF.

CDR3 nucleotide sequence: TGTGCCAGCAGGGAACAGGGGCTGGACACTGAAGCTTTCTTT. It encodes CASREQGLDTEAFF. The chain employs TRBV6-6 and TRBJ1-1; 7 nucleotides match TRBD1. This CDR3 is built from 14 residues. Losses at the gene ends were 6 bases for V and 3 bases for J; bases not matched to a gene: 7. Germline V gene sequence: CDR1 MNHNY, CDR2 SVGAGI (reference sequence).

This clone was found a few times. The CDR3 DNA is TGTGCCAGCAGTTTCCCCCTCTTGACGGGAATCGAGCAGTACTTC. This sequence encodes CASSFPLLTGIEQYF. The V gene is TRBV28, the J gene TRBJ2-7; D might be TRBD2 (5 bases). Germline V lookup: CDR1 MDHEN, CDR2 SYDVKM. Trimming cost V 3 bases and J 6 bases, with 18 bases left between them. This CDR3 comprises 15 residues.

The sample holds one count of this clone. J is TRBJ2-1 and V is TRBV9; 9 bases match TRBD1. V was pared by 0 bases and J by 9 bases, with 7 bases of the junction left unmatched. The germline V gene has CDR1 SGDLS and CDR2 YYNGEE. The CDR3 contains 15 residues. The CDR3 DNA sequence: TGTGCCAGCAGCGTAGTAACAGGGGGCTTGGCTGAGCAGTTCTTC. This gives the protein CASSVVTGGLAEQFF. The complete variable domain, with remaining parts taken from reference TRBV9 and TRBJ2-1, reads DSGVTQTPKHLITATGQRVTLRCSPRSGDLSVYWYQQSLDQGLQFLIQYYNGEERAKGNILERFSAQQFPDLHSELNLSSLELGDSALYFCASSVVTGGLAEQFFGPGTRLTVL.

The V gene is TRBV4-1, the J gene TRBJ2-5; TRBD2 matches at 12 bases. The V and J ends lost 2 bases and 1 base, in that order; junction bases with no gene match: 2. This CDR3 comprises 16 residues. Germline V gene data show CDR1 as MGHRA and CDR2 as YSYEKL. The CDR3 reads CASSQTSGGPQETQYF. The DNA for the CDR3 is TGCGCCAGCAGCCAAACTAGCGGGGGGCCCCAAGAGACCCAGTACTTC.

The rearrangement links TRBV5-6 to TRBJ1-1; a possible D gene is TRBD1 (5 bases). V was pared by 0 bases and J by 5 bases, with 14 bases between. Germline CDR1 reads SGHDT; CDR2 reads YYEEEE. The CDR3 sequence is 15 residues long. Here the CDR3 reads CASSLVRWGGTEAFF. CDR3 nucleotides: TGTGCCAGCAGCTTGGTGCGGTGGGGGGGTACTGAAGCTTTCTTT.

Only one count was recorded for this clone. CDR3 sequence reads: CASSYSGGQGSYTF. As DNA, the CDR3 is TGTGCCAGCAGTTACTCAGGCGGCCAAGGTAGCTACACCTTC. The chain carries TRBV6-5 and TRBJ1-2; D unresolved. The CDR3 loop spans 14 amino acids. V lost 0 bases and J 9 bases, leaving 14 bases between the germline ends. The germline gives CDR1 MNHEY, CDR2 SVGAGI.

This clone showed up just once. The rearrangement links TRBV27 to TRBJ1-3, with D unclear. Trimming took 3 bases from V and 1 from J, leaving 7 bases between them. The CDR3 is 14 amino acids. Germline CDR1 MNHEY, CDR2 SMNVEV (reference sequence). CDR3 loop: CASSFAGSGNTIYF. CDR3 coding DNA: TGTGCCAGCAGTTTTGCGGGGTCTGGAAACACCATATATTTT.

The CDR3 loop is CASSSFSGQTSPQETQYF. The CDR3 DNA reads TGTGCCAGCAGTTCCTTCTCGGGACAGACCTCCCCTCAGGAGACCCAGTACTTC. This chain joins TRBV28 and TRBJ2-5; 7 positions agree with TRBD1. The CDR3 is 18 residues long. Germline values: CDR1 MDHEN, CDR2 SYDVKM. V trimming: 4 bases; J trimming: 5 bases; junction bases outside the gene matches: 19.

This sequence joins TRBV5-4 and TRBJ2-7; D may be TRBD1 (6 bases). The CDR3 contains 16 residues. V lost 0 bases and J 2 bases, leaving 15 bases between the germline ends. From germline, CDR1 is SGHNT and CDR2 YYREEE (reference sequence). The CDR3 DNA follows: TGTGCCAGCAGCTTGGCCTCCACAGGGCCTCCCTACGAGCAGTACTTC. As protein: CASSLASTGPPYEQYF.

The chain joins TRBV28 to TRBJ2-3; no reliable D call. The CDR3 contains 15 residues. The V gene lost 4 bases and the J gene lost 2 bases, with 13 bases spanning the gap. Germline lookup yields CDR1 MDHEN and CDR2 SYDVKM. CDR3 protein: CASSSRLDSTDTQYF. The CDR3 DNA follows: TGTGCCAGCAGTTCTCGACTGGATTCCACAGATACGCAGTATTTT. The full variable domain, its missing parts supplied by reference TRBV28 and TRBJ2-3, is DVKVTQSSRYLVKRTGEKVFLECVQDMDHENMFWYRQDPGLGLRLIYFSYDVKMKEKGDIPEGYSVSREKKERFSLILESASTNQTSMYLCASSSRLDSTDTQYFGPGTRLTVL.